This TCR beta chain was recovered during a study of regulatory T cells in long-lasting Graves disease (dated by TCRdb to the early 2020s). With respect to the entire study: In the newly diagnosed Graves' disease group, patients had been taking antithyroid drugs for less than 3 months. This study used TCR sequencing and RNA sequencing of peripheral blood to compare persistent Graves' disease patients against newly diagnosed Graves' disease patients. The study took place in China and was registered as a clinical trial. TCR sequencing covered around 13 persistent and roughly 20 newly diagnosed Graves' disease patients, about 35 samples in total.

The table lists this clonotype with a few counts. This receptor's antigen is unknown. The record has no base qualities; no much larger clone is one base away. The method behind the library was multiplex PCR. Instrument on record: Illumina HiSeq 4000. TCR beta libraries were built with iRepertoire HTBI primers and Arm-PCR amplification of CDR3 regions. Before sequencing, the PCR products went through gel purification. The paper's processing steps were these. Across samples, 60 to 70 TRBV and 15 or so TRBJ segments were identified and used for gene usage analysis of CDR3 amino acid clonotypes. COPE and FqMerger were used to merge filtered high-quality paired reads into contigs. Contigs were aligned with BLAST to IMGT TRBV, TRBD and TRBJ reference genes, and CDR3 was defined per IMGT. Clonotypes above 0.1% frequency were classified as highly expanded clones. Repertoire diversity was measured by Shannon entropy, and V-J evenness by the Gini coefficient. Public clonotypes were defined as clonotypes shared by more than one individual. The raw public reads went through TCRdb reprocessing: fastp at Q25, MiXCR clone calling, in-frame beta chains kept. CDR3 protein duplicates are merged, each entry listing the most common genes and DNA. The V and J calls were determined by TCRdb, not by the authors. This sample has a few hundred thousand distinct CDR3 sequences in its table, and roughly 17% of those were observed once. The leading ten clones occupy about 23% of the sample.

V loses 2 bases of germline sequence and J loses 5 bases, and the interval between the two ends is 13 bases. From cysteine to phenylalanine, the CDR3 is 14 amino acids long. Just the 42-base CDR3 DNA is kept, in frame starting at base 1. The CDR1 and CDR2 encoded by the germline V gene are SQVTM and ANQGSEA. What the research found in general, with its limitations: More public clonotypes were shared among persistent patients (more than 2,500) than among newly diagnosed patients (966). Peripheral blood alone was examined, since thyroid tissue, which constituted the primary lesion, could not be accessed. Lower TCR Shannon entropy and fewer highly expanded clones were observed in persistent Graves' disease patients than in newly diagnosed patients, which suggested clonal expansion. TRBV28, TRBJ1-2 and TRBJ2-5 were preferentially used in persistent disease, while TRBV20-1 and TRBJ2-1 were favored in newly diagnosed disease. Only the TCR beta chain was sequenced and analyzed. The authors acknowledged the small sample size as a limitation that may reduce accuracy.

The sample's time point label, in plain terms: newly diagnosed GD, antithyroid drugs for less than 3 months. For both TCR sequencing and RNA sequencing, RNA was extracted from PBMCs in TRIzol. The diagnosis of Graves' disease was made according to American Thyroid Association guidelines. Patients for the study were recruited at an endocrinology department in Xi'an, China. From each patient, around 9 milliliters of peripheral blood was collected into an EDTA anticoagulant tube. Ficoll Paque Plus density gradient separation was used to isolate PBMCs, and no additional T cell sorting was done. An Agilent 2100 Bioanalyzer and agarose gel were used to assess RNA quality, and a NanoDrop 2000 was used to measure RNA concentration. These sequences were also reported in another study, on T cells in Graves' hyperthyroidism and ophthalmopathy. That second publication adds: Stable Graves' hyperthyroidism was defined as the absence of progression to ophthalmopathy over 18 months of follow-up. The hyperthyroidism patients were between 18 and 65 years old and newly diagnosed, with a disease duration of less than 2 months. Any patient with an uncontrolled infection, another autoimmune disease, pregnancy or lactation was excluded. Diagnoses relied on clinical symptoms, serum thyroxine and TRAb, thyroid ultrasound and orbital computed tomography. A first-round RT-PCR of the TCR CDR3 used the HTBI primer set with the Qiagen OneStep RT-PCR kit. Blood samples also contained most of the expanded thyroid clonotypes (frequency above 0.001), which suggests that blood repertoires may reflect thyroid immune responses. Ophthalmopathy was separated from stable hyperthyroidism by a 13 V-J signature model, with just over 85% sensitivity and about 81% specificity obtained in cross-validation and 80%/75% obtained in testing. In validation, progression to ophthalmopathy was predicted by the model with roughly 69% sensitivity and about 72% specificity, a median of roughly 6.4 months before onset. A discovery cohort of about 95 patients, roughly 45 with Graves' ophthalmopathy and roughly 59 with stable Graves' hyperthyroidism, was used to find distinguishing TCR V-J signatures. Prospective prediction of ophthalmopathy was tested in an independent validation cohort consisting of 18 hyperthyroidism patients and over 15 patients who later progressed to ophthalmopathy. The 100 discovery patients were randomly split 7:3 into training and test sets. The study also compared thyroid tissue and blood T-cell repertoires from about 6 Graves' hyperthyroidism patients. Once sampling was done, hyperthyroidism patients were given methimazole at a starting dose of 30 mg daily, whereas ophthalmopathy patients were given high-dose intravenous methylprednisolone. The libraries were constructed in a second round of multiplex PCR and then size-selected and purified. Sequencing of the libraries was done on an Illumina HiSeq2000 using paired-end 100 bp reads. Raw data were processed with SOAPnuke, discarding reads with adapters, uncalled bases, mean Phred below 15, or no exact constant-primer or identifier match. COPE v1.2.5 was used to merge high-quality paired reads, and clonotypes were defined as unique nucleotide sequences. Clonotypes were aligned to IMGT TRBV, TRBD and TRBJ reference segments using MiTCR v1.1. Only V-J combinations with frequency above 0.0001, covering approximately 99% of repertoires, were analysed. The TCS score was defined as F50 (clonal expansion) divided by E x V (chaos), with BLOSUM62-based TCRdist calculated between CDR3 peptides within each V-J. Welch's t-statistics and random forest reduced 500 to 550 V-J features to 10 to 15, which were used in a naive Bayes classifier (R e1071). Sample size was not statistically predetermined, and blinding of investigators to group allocation was not performed. According to the paper, TCR Vbeta CDR3 sequencing was carried out on about 140 peripheral blood samples, which came from fewer than 50 ophthalmopathy, around 75 hyperthyroidism and some 17 progressor patients.

This receptor chain uses TRBV29-1 and TRBJ2-1; a weak D assignment points to TRBD1 (6 bases agree). This specimen consisted of peripheral blood mononuclear cells (PBMCs), obtained at new diagnosis, from a patient treated with antithyroid drugs. This sequence originates from a woman younger than 30 with Graves disease. Donor details come from another sample of the same person, matched by shared clones. CDR3 reads: CSVEPRDKNNEQFF. DNA sequence: TGCAGCGTTGAACCACGGGACAAAAACAATGAGCAGTTCTTC.